The next 5 T cell receptor beta chains were all read from a single sample in a study of T cells in Graves' hyperthyroidism and ophthalmopathy. From RNA transcripts, TCR beta CDR3 regions were amplified. The TCR CDR3 was amplified in a first-round RT-PCR using the HTBI primer set. TCRdb fed the multiplex PCR reads into MiXCR, producing one record per CDR3 protein. The sample contains hundreds of thousands of distinct CDR3 sequences, 20% of which appear only once. The sequenced material came from blood. All receptors come from a man between 25 and 39 years old with Graves' ophthalmopathy.

This chain links TRBV28 with TRBJ2-3; the D gene is possibly TRBD2 (7 bases). In germline, CDR1 is MDHEN, CDR2 SYDVKM. The CDR3 extends over 15 amino acids. V was shortened by 7 bases and J by 1 base, with 15 bases between the two germline ends. The CDR3 DNA reads TGTGCCAGCAACGCGAGGGGGGGGCGCACAGATACGCAGTATTTT. Protein sequence: CASNARGGRTDTQYF.

This chain links TRBV6-1 with TRBJ2-1; D not certain. CDR1 and CDR2 (germline): MNHNS, SASEGT. The V gene lost 10 bases and the J gene lost 0 bases, with 16 bases spanning the gap. This CDR3 region has 15 residues. For the CDR3, the DNA is TGTGCCACCAGGCCCTCAGTGAGCTCCTACAATGAGCAGTTCTTC. Translating it yields CATRPSVSSYNEQFF.

Many counts were recorded for this clonotype. The chain couples TRBV28 to TRBJ1-1; 8 bases map to TRBD1. This CDR3 contains 15 residues. The V and J ends lost 3 bases and 4 bases, in that order; junction bases with no gene match: 7. The germline gives CDR1 MDHEN, CDR2 SYDVKM. CDR3 residues: CASSFRQGLGTEAFF. In DNA, the CDR3 is TGTGCCAGCAGTTTCAGACAGGGGTTGGGCACTGAAGCTTTCTTT.

This clonotype was counted ten times or more. V is TRBV7-2 and J is TRBJ2-3, with 8 bases matching TRBD1. This CDR3 has 16 amino acids. CDR1 is SGHTA, CDR2 FQGNSA, per germline. Unmatched junction bases numbered 6, after V lost 1 base and J lost 3 bases. CDR3 bases: TGTGCCAGCAGCTTAGGTGACAGGGGCGCGACAGATACGCAGTATTTT. Translation gives CASSLGDRGATDTQYF.

The J gene is TRBJ2-3, the V gene TRBV3-1; D could derive from TRBD1 or TRBD2 (5 bases each). Trimming stripped 0 bases from V and 1 base from J, with 14 bases between. Germline V gene data show CDR1 as LGHDT and CDR2 as YNNKEL (reference sequence). The CDR3 covers 17 residues. The CDR3 here is CASSQDEGWVRTDTQYF. For the CDR3, the DNA is TGTGCCAGCAGCCAAGATGAGGGGTGGGTTCGCACAGATACGCAGTATTTT.